Described below is a single T cell receptor beta chain sequence and its context. What it recognizes is unknown. This sample is drawn from a study of T cells in Graves' hyperthyroidism and ophthalmopathy. General study points: The model's output predicted ophthalmopathy at a median of roughly seven months prior to onset. Researchers report that a 13 V-J model separated ophthalmopathy from stable hyperthyroidism.

Diagnoses rested on clinical symptoms, serum thyroxine and TRAb, thyroid ultrasound and orbital computed tomography. Amplification of TCR beta CDR3 regions used RNA as the template. The HTBI primer set drove a first-round RT-PCR of the TCR CDR3. TCRdb re-analysed the multiplex PCR reads in MiXCR, keeping a single row per CDR3 protein. The sample carries over 700,000 distinct CDR3 sequences, around a sixth recorded once. The CDR3 covers 12 residues. Trimming left V 5 bases short and J 1 base short, with 8 bases between. The germline V gene encodes CDR1 SQVTM and CDR2 ANQGSEA. This receptor was taken from a woman aged 45-59 years with Graves' hyperthyroidism that later progressed to Graves' ophthalmopathy. The sequenced sample consisted of blood. The genes are TRBV29-1 and TRBJ1-1, with D hard to call. The CDR3 nucleotides read TGCAGCGTTTCCTACAGGAACACTGAAGCTTTCTTT. Translation: CSVSYRNTEAFF.